This TCR beta chain was sequenced during a study of T-cell memory formation after mild COVID-19. Study as a whole: Largely, the TCR clusters proved donor specific.

CDR3 length equals 12 residues. Trimming took 3 bases from V and 10 from J, leaving 12 bases between them. This clonotype was observed a handful of times. The antigen remains unidentified. Points from the study as a whole: CD4+ contracting clones were mainly CM and EM; CD8+ ones, EMRA. Day 15 to 85 contracting clones showed balanced CD4/CD8; later expanders leaned CD4+.

Researchers used 5'RACE with constant-segment primers to make TCR alpha and TCR beta cDNA libraries that carry sample barcodes and UMIs. TCRdb ran MiXCR on the 5' RACE reads and lists one entry per CDR3 protein. The table has roughly 300,000 distinct CDR3 sequences, 8.2% seen once. The clonotype originates from a man in his late teens or twenties who had mild COVID-19 (a few samples of this study predate the infection). Cell type and time point are not known. This chain joins TRBV12-3 or TRBV12-4 and TRBJ1-2, with D maybe TRBD1 (5 bases). Input material: PBMCs or a T cell subset sorted from them (not recorded which). The CDR3: CASSFTGASYTF. The CDR3 DNA is TGTGCCAGCAGTTTTACCGGGGCCTCCTACACCTTC.